This T cell receptor beta chain comes out of a study of T cells in women clearing cervical HPV infection. Study context: Case blood drawn at lesion detection; control blood after infection cleared.

Only in-frame clones appear in the TCRdb table, and some are missing; sequencing was by immunoSEQ multiplex PCR. This table lists tens of thousands of clones. A note on this clone: Coverage ceases 3 residues before the CDR3 finishes, and the germline J gene fills in the end.

Trimming took 0 bases from V and 6 from J; bases not matched to a gene: 3. Germline V gene data show CDR1 as PRHDT and CDR2 as FYEKMQ (reference sequence). This CDR3 has 15 amino acids. Material: blood buffy coat. This TCR derives from a woman between 18 and 75 years old with a cervical HPV16 infection that either progressed to CIN3+ or cleared (not recorded which). The chain combines TRBV13 with TRBJ2-1; TRBD2 matches 9 bases. The CDR3: CASSLGSGSRNEQFF. The CDR3 DNA, read in part, is TGTGCCAGCAGCTTAGGTAGCGGGAGTCGCAATGAG. Full variable domain (rest looked up from reference TRBV13 and TRBJ2-1): AAGVIQSPRHLIKEKRETATLKCYPIPRHDTVYWYQQGPGQDPQFLISFYEKMQSDKGSIPDRFSAQQFSDYHSELNMSSLELGDSALYFCASSLGSGSRNEQFFGPGTRLTVL.